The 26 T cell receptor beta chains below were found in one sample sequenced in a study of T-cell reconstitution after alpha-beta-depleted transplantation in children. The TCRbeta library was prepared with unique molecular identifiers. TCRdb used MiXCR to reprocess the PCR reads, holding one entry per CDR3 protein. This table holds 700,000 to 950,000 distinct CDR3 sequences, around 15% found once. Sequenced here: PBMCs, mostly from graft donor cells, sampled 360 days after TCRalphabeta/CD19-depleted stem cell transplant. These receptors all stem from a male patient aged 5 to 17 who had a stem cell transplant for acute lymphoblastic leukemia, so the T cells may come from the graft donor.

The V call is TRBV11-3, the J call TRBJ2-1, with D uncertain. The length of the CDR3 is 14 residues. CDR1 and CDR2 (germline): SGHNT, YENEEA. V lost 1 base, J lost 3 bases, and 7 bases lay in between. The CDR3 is CASSLGPVYNEQFF. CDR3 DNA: TGTGCCAGCAGCTTAGGGCCAGTCTACAATGAGCAGTTCTTC.

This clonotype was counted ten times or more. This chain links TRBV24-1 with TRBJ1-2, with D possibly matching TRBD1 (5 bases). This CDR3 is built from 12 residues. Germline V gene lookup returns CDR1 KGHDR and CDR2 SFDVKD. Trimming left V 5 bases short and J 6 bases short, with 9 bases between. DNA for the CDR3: TGTGCCACCAGTGGTCAGGGCCATGGCTACACCTTC. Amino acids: CATSGQGHGYTF.

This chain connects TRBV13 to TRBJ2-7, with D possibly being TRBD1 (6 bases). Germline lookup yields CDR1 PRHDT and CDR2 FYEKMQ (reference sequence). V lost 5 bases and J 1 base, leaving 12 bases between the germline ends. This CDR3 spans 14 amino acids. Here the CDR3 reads CASSPGTKSYEQYF. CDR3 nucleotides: TGTGCCAGCAGCCCCGGGACAAAATCCTACGAGCAGTACTTC.

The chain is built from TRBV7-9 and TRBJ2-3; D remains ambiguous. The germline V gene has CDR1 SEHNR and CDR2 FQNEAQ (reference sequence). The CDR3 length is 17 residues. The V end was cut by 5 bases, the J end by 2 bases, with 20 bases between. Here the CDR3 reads CASSPRLVGPPTDTQYF. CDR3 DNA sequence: TGTGCCAGCAGCCCTCGCCTAGTGGGCCCCCCCACAGATACGCAGTATTTT.

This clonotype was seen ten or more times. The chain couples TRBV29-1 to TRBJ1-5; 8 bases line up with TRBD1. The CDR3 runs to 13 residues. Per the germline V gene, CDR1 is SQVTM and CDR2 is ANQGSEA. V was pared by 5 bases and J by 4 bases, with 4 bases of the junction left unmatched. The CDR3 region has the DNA TGCAGCGTTCTGCAGGGGGCTAATCAGCCCCAGCATTTT. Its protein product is CSVLQGANQPQHF.

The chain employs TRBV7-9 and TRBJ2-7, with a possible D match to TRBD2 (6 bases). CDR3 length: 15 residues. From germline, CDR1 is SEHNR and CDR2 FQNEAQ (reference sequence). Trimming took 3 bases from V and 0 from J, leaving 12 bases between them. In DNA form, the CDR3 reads TGTGCCAGCAGCTTGGCGGGACGACTCTCCTACGAGCAGTACTTC. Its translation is CASSLAGRLSYEQYF.

CDR3 bases: TGTGCCAGCAGTTACTCCCTAGCGGGGTCCCTCGTTGTCTATACGCAGTATTTT. Its protein is CASSYSLAGSLVVYTQYF. This chain uses TRBV6-5 with TRBJ2-3; 9 nucleotides agree with TRBD2. Germline V gene lookup returns CDR1 MNHEY and CDR2 SVGAGI. J lost 7 bases, V lost 0 bases, and 14 bases had no gene match. This CDR3 contains 18 residues.

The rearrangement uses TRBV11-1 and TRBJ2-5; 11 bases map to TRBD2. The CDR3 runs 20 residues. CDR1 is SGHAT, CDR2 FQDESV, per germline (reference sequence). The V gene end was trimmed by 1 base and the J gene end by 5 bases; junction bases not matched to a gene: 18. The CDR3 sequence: CASSLGPSARSGREEETQYF. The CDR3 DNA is TGTGCCAGCAGCTTAGGGCCATCGGCTCGTAGCGGGAGGGAAGAGGAGACCCAGTACTTC.

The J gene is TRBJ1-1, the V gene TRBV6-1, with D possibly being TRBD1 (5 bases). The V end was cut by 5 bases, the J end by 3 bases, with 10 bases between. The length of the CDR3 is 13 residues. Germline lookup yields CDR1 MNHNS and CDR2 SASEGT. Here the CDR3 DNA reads TGTGCCAGCAGTACCGGGGCCCACACTGAAGCTTTCTTT. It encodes CASSTGAHTEAFF.

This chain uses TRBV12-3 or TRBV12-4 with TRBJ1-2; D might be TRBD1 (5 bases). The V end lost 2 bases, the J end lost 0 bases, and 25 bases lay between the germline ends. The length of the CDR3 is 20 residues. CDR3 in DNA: TGTGCCAGCAGTTTATCGGTGGCGGGGCGTCGAGGGGCGACTAACTATGGCTACACCTTC. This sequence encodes CASSLSVAGRRGATNYGYTF.

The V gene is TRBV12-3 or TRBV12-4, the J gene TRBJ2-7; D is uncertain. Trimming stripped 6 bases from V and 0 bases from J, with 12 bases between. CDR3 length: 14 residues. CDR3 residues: CASSKGANSYEQYF. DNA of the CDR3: TGTGCCAGCAGCAAGGGCGCCAACTCCTACGAGCAGTACTTC.

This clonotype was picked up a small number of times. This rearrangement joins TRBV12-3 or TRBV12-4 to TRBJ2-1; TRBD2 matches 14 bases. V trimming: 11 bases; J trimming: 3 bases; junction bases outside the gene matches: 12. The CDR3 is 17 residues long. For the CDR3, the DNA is TGTGCCGAGCAGTTGGGGACTAGCGGGAGACGCTACAATGAGCAGTTCTTC. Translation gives CAEQLGTSGRRYNEQFF.

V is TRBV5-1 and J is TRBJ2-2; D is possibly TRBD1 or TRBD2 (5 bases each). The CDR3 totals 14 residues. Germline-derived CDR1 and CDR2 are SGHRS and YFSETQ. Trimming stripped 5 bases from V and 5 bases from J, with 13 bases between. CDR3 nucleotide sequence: TGCGCCAGCAGTTGGGACCTTATGACCGGGGAGCTGTTTTTT. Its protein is CASSWDLMTGELFF.

The CDR3 reads CSVEGDREEQYF. The CDR3 DNA reads TGCAGCGTTGAAGGGGACAGGGAGGAGCAGTACTTC. The V gene is TRBV29-1, the J gene TRBJ2-7; 9 bases fit TRBD1. CDR1 and CDR2 (germline): SQVTM, ANQGSEA. J lost 7 bases, V lost 1 base, and 2 bases had no gene match. The length of the CDR3 is 12 residues.

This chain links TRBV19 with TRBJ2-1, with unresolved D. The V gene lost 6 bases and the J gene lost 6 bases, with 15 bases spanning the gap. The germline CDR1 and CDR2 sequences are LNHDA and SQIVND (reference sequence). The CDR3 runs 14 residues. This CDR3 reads CASRGPVEANEQFF. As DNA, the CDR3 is TGTGCCAGTAGGGGCCCGGTCGAGGCCAATGAGCAGTTCTTC.

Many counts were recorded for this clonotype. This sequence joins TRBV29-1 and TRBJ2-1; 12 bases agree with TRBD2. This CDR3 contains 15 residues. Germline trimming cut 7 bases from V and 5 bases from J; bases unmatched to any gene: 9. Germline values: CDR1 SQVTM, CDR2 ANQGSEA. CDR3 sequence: CSAVTSGRENNEQFF. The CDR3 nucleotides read TGCAGCGCCGTGACTAGCGGGAGAGAAAACAATGAGCAGTTCTTC.

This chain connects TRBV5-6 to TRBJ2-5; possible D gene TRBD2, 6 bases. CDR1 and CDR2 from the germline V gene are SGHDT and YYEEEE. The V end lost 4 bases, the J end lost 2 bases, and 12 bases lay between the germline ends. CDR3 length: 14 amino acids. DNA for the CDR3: TGTGCCAGCAGCCCCGGGGACTCTCAAGAGACCCAGTACTTC. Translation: CASSPGDSQETQYF.

DNA of the CDR3: TGTGCCATCAGTGAGTCGACTCCTGCAGGGGGTACAGATACGCAGTATTTT. Amino acid sequence: CAISESTPAGGTDTQYF. J is TRBJ2-3 and V is TRBV10-3, with 7 bases aligning to TRBD1. Germline V gene lookup returns CDR1 ENHRY and CDR2 SYGVKD. This CDR3 is built from 17 residues. With V trimmed by 0 bases and J by 3 bases, 9 bases remained unmatched.

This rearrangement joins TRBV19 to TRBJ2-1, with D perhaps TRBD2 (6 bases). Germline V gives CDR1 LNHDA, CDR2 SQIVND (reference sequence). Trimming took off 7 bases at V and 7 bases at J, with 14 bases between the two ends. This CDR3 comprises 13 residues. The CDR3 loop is CASMAGYVNEQFF. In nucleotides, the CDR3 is TGTGCCAGTATGGCGGGATATGTGAATGAGCAGTTCTTC.

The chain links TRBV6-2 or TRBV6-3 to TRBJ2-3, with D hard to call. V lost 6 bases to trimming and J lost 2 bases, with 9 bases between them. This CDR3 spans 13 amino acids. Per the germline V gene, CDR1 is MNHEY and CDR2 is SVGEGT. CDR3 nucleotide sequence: TGTGCCAGCAGGTATACAGACACAGATACGCAGTATTTT. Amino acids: CASRYTDTDTQYF.

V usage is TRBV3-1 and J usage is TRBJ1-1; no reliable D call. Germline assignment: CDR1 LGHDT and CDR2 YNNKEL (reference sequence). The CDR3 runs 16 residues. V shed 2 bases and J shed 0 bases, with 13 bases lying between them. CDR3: CASSQYPSGMNTEAFF. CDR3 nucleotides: TGTGCCAGCAGCCAATATCCTTCGGGGATGAACACTGAAGCTTTCTTT. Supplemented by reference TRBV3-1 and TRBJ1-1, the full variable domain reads DTAVSQTPKYLVTQMGNDKSIKCEQNLGHDTMYWYKQDSKKFLKIMFSYNNKELIINETVPNRFSPKSPDKAHLNLHINSLELGDSAVYFCASSQYPSGMNTEAFFGQGTRLTVV.

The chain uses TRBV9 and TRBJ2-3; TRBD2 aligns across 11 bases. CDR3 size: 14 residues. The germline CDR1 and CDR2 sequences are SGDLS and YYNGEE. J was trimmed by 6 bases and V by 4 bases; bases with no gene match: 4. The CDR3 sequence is CASSLSGRADTQYF. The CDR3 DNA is TGTGCCAGCAGCCTTAGCGGGAGGGCGGATACGCAGTATTTT.

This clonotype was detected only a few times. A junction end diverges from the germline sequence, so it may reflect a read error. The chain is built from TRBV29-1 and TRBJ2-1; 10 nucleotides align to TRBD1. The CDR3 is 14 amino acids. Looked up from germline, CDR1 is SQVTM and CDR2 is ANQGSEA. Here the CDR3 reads CSVAGQGGYDEQFF. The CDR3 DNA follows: TGCAGCGTGGCAGGACAGGGGGGCTACGATGAGCAGTTCTTC.

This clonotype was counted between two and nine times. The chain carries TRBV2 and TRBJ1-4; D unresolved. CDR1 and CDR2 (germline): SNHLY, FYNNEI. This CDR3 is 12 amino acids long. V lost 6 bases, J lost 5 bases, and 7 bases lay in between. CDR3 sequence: CASRRSNEKLFF. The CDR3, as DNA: TGTGCCAGCAGGCGCTCCAATGAAAAACTGTTTTTT.

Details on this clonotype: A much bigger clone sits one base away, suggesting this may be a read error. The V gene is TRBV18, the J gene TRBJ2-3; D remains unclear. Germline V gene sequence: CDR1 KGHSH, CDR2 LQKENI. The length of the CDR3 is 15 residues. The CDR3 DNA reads TGTGCCAGCTCACCAAGTTGGCTCTTCACAGATACGGAGTATTTT. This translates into CASSPSWLFTDTEYF.

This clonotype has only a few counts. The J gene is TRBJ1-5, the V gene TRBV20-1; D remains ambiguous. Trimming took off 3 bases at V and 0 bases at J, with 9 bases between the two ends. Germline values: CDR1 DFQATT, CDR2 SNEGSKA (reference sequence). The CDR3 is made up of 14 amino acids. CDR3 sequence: CSASPRYSNQPQHF. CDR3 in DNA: TGCAGTGCTAGTCCCCGCTATAGCAATCAGCCCCAGCATTTT.